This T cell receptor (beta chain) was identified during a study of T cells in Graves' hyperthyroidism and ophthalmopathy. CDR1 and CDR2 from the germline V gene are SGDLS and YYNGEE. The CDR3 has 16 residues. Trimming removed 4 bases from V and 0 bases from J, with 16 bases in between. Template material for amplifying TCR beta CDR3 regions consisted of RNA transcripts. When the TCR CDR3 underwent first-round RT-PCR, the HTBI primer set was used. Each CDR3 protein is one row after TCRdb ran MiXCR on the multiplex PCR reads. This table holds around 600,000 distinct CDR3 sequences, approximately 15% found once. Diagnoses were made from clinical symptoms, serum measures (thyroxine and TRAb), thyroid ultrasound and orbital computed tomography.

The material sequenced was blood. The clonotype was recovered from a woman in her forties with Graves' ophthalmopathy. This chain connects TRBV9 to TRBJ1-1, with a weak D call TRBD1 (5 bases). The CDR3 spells CASSPDPGYMNTEAFF. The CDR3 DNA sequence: TGTGCCAGCAGCCCTGATCCAGGGTACATGAACACTGAAGCTTTCTTT.